This TCR beta chain emerged from a study of shared clonotypes between healthy human individuals. Repertoires were generated with immunoSEQ multiplex PCR, while TCRdb's copy carries only in-frame clones and drops some. Of under 1,900,000 clones in the sample, less than 99% were seen once. Trimming took off 2 bases at V and 8 bases at J, with 15 bases between the two ends. The CDR3 totals 14 residues. The germline V gene has CDR1 SNHLY and CDR2 FYNNEI. This sequence joins TRBV2 and TRBJ1-2; D might be TRBD1 (5 bases). The specimen sequenced was naive CD4+ T cells sorted from blood. Subset defined: CD45RA+ positively selected. This sequence originates from a man aged 25-45 years in good health. The CDR3: CASSESTGRQGYTF. CDR3 nucleotide sequence: TGTGCCAGCAGTGAATCGACGGGGCGTCAAGGCTACACCTTC.